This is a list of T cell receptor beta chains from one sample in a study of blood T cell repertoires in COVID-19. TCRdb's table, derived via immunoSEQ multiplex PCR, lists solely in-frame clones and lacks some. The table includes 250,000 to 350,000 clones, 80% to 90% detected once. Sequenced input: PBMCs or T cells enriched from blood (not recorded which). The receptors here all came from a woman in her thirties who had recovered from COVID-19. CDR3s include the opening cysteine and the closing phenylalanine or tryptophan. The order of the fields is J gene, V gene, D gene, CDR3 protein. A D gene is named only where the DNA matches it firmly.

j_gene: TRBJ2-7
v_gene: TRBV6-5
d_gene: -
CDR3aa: CASSYRKGRYEQYF

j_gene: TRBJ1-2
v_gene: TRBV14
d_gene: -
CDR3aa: CASSQDRSRVGGYTF

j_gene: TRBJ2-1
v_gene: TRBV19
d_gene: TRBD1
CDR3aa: CASSPKFGTGVYNEQFF

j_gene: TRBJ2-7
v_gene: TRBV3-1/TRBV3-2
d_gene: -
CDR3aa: CASSQVGRSEQYF

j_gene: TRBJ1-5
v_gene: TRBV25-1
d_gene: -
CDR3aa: CASITRPIFCQPQHF

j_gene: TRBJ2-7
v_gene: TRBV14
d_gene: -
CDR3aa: CASSLQGGYEQYF

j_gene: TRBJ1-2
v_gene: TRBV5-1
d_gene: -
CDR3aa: CASSLPTPSVPYGYTF

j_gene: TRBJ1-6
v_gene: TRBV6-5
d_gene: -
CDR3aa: CASRRTAGYNSPLHF

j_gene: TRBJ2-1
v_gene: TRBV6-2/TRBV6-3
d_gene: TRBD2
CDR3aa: CASSYSLAGGSDEQFF

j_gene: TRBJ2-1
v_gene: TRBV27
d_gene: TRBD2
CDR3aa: CASSLGTSGYNEQFF

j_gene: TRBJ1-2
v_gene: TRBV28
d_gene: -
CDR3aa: CASSPHDGVQGYTF

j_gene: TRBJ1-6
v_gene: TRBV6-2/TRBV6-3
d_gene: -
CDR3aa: CASSSLNSPLHF

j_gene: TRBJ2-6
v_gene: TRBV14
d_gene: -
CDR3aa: CASSQGRVSFSGANVLTF

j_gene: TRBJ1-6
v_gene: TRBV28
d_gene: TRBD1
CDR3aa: CASSLGTGVSPLHF

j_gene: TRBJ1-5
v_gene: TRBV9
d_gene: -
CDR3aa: CASSVEGVGGEPQHF

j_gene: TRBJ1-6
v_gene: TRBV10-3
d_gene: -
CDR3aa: CAISEFRAGSPLHF

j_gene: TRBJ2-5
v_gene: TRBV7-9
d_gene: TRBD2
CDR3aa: CASSFSGGAEETQYF

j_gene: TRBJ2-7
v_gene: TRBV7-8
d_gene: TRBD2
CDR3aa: CASSLNSGSYEQYF

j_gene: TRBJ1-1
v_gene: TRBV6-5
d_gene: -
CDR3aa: CASTVLVGNTEAFF